This T cell receptor beta chain was found in a study of blood T cell repertoires in COVID-19. The repertoire was sequenced with immunoSEQ multiplex PCR; TCRdb's copy has only in-frame clones and lacks some. This sample carries 330,000 or so clones, about 88% of them seen once, and the ten largest clones take under 1.2%. Trimming took 3 bases from V and 5 from J, leaving 12 bases between them. The CDR3 covers 14 residues. Germline CDR1 and CDR2: SGDLS and YYNGEE. Participants classified as exposed had met a COVID-19 case within 2 weeks before study entry. This sequence was found in a woman aged 25 to 39 who had been exposed to COVID-19. Sequenced sample: PBMCs or T cells enriched from blood (not recorded which). This rearrangement joins TRBV9 to TRBJ2-1; D is uncertain. Here the CDR3 DNA reads TGTGCCAGCAGCGGATACACCCGTAACAATGAGCAGTTCTTC. It is translated as CASSGYTRNNEQFF.